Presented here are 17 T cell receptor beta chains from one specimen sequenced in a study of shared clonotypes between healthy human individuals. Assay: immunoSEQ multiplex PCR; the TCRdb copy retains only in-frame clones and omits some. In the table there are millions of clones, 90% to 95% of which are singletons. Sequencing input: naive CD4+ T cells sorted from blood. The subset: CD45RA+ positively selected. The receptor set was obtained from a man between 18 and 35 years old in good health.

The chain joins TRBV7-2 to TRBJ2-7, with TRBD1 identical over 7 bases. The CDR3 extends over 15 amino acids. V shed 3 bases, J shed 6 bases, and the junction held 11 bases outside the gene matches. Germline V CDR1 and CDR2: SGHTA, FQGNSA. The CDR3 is CASSFSSQGRREQYF. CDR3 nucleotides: TGTGCCAGCAGCTTTTCATCACAGGGGCGACGCGAGCAGTACTTC.

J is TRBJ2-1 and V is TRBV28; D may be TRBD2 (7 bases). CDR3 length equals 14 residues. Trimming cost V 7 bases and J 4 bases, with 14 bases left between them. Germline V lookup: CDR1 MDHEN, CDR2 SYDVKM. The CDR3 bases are TGTGCCAGCACAGAGGGGGGGGCGTACAATGAGCAGTTCTTC. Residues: CASTEGGAYNEQFF.

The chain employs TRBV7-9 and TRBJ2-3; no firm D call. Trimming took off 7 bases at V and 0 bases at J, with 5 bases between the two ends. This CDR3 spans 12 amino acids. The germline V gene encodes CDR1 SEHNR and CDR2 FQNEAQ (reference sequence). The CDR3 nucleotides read TGTGCCAGCACCCTTAGCACAGATACGCAGTATTTT. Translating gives CASTLSTDTQYF.

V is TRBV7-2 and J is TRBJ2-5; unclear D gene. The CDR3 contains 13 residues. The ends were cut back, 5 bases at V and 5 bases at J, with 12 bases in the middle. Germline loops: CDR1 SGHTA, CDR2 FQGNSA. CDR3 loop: CASSASFGETQYF. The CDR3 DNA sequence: TGTGCCAGCAGCGCCTCTTTCGGGGAGACCCAGTACTTC.

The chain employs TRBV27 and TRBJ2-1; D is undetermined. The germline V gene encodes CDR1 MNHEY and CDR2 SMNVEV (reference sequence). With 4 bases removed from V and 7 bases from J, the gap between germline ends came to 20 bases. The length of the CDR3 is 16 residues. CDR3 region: CASSSLTFPNPNEQFF. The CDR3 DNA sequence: TGTGCCAGCAGTTCACTGACATTCCCCAACCCGAATGAGCAGTTCTTC.

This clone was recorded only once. The DNA of the CDR3 is TGTGCCAGCAGCTTAGCGTCCCGGACCTTGATGCAGTACTTC. Amino acids: CASSLASRTLMQYF. V and J are TRBV7-9 and TRBJ2-7; D remains unclear. V lost 0 bases, J lost 9 bases, and 15 bases lay in between. Germline values: CDR1 SEHNR, CDR2 FQNEAQ (reference sequence). The CDR3 sequence is 14 residues long.

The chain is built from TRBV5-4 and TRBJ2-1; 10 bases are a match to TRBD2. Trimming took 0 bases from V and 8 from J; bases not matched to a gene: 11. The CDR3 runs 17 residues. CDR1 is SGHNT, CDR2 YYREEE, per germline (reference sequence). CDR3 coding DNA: TGTGCCAGCAGCTTGGATTTCAGGCTAGCGGGAGAGGATGAGCAGTTCTTC. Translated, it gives CASSLDFRLAGEDEQFF.

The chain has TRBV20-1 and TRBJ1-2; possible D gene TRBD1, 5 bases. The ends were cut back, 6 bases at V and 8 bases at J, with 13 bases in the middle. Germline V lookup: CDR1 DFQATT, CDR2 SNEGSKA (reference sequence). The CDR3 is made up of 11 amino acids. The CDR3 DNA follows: TGCAGTGCACAACCTCAGGGAGGCTACACCTTC. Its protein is CSAQPQGGYTF.

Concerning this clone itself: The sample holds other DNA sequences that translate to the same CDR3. CDR3 sequence (DNA): TGTGCCAGCTCCCCGACGGATAGCAATCAGCCCCAGCATTTT. Amino acids: CASSPTDSNQPQHF. The rearrangement uses TRBV18 and TRBJ1-5; D unclear. CDR3 length equals 14 residues. Germline V gives CDR1 KGHSH, CDR2 LQKENI. The ends were cut back, 6 bases at V and 0 bases at J, with 9 bases in the middle.

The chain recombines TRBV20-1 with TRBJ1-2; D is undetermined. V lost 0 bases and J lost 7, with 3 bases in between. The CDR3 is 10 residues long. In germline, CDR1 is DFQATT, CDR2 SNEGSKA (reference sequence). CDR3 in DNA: TGCAGTGCTAGAGATTTTGGCTACACCTTC. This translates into CSARDFGYTF.

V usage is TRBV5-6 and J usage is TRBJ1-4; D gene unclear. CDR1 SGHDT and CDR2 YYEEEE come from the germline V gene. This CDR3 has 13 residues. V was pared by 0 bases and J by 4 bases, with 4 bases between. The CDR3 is CASSLDRNEKLFF. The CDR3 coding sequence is TGTGCCAGCAGCTTGGACCGTAATGAAAAACTGTTTTTT.

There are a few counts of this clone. The CDR3 DNA is TGTGCCATCAGTGAAGGACAGGGGGTTTCACCCCTCCACTTT. Its translation: CAISEGQGVSPLHF. The chain combines TRBV10-3 with TRBJ1-6; 10 bases match TRBD1. Germline assignment: CDR1 ENHRY and CDR2 SYGVKD. The CDR3 is 14 residues long. The ends lost 3 bases at V and 9 bases at J; junction bases unmatched: 2.

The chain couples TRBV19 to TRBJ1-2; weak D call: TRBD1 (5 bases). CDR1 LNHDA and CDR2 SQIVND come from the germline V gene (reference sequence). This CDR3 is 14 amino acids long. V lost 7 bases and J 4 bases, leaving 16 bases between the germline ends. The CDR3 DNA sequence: TGTGCCAGTACCAAAGCAGGGTGGGGCTATGGCTACACCTTC. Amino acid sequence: CASTKAGWGYGYTF.

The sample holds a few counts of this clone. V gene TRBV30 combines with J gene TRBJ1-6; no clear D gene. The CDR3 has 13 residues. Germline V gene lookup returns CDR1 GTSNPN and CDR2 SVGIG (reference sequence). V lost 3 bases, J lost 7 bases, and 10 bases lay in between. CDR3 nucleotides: TGTGCCTGGAGAAGGCTGGACAATTCACCCCTCCACTTT. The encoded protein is CAWRRLDNSPLHF.

Here the CDR3 reads CASSLEGQGSNEQFF. The CDR3 nucleotides are TGTGCCAGCAGCTTGGAGGGACAGGGAAGCAATGAGCAGTTCTTC. The chain carries TRBV11-3 and TRBJ2-1; 9 nucleotides agree with TRBD1. V shed 3 bases, J shed 6 bases, and the junction held 6 bases outside the gene matches. The CDR3 consists of 15 residues. From germline, CDR1 is SGHNT and CDR2 YENEEA.

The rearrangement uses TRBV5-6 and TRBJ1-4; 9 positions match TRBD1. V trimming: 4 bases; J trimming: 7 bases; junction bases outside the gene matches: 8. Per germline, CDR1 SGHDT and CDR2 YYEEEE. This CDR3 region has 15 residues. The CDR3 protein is CASSGTGRASEKLFF. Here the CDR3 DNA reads TGTGCCAGCAGCGGGACAGGGAGGGCGAGTGAAAAACTGTTTTTT.

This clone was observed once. The CDR3 sequence: CASRSTGLGNTIYF. The DNA for the CDR3 is TGTGCCAGCAGATCAACAGGGCTTGGAAACACCATATATTTT. The chain couples TRBV27 to TRBJ1-3, with D maybe TRBD1 (6 bases). Deletions cut 6 bases from V and 3 bases from J, with 12 bases between. This CDR3 comprises 14 residues. The germline V gene encodes CDR1 MNHEY and CDR2 SMNVEV (reference sequence).